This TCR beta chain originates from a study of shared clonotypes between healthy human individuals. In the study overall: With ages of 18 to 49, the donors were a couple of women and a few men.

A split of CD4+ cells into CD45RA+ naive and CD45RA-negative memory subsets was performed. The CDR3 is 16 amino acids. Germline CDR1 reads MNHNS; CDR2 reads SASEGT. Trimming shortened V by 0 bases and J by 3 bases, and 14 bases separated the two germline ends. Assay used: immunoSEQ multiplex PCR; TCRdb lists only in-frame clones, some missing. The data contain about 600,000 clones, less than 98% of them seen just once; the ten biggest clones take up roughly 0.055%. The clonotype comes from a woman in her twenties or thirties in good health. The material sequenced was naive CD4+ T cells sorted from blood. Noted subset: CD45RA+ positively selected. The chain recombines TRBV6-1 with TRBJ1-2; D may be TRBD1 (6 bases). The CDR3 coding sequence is TGTGCCAGCAGTGAAGCGGTGACAGGCGCTTACTATGGCTACACCTTC. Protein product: CASSEAVTGAYYGYTF.